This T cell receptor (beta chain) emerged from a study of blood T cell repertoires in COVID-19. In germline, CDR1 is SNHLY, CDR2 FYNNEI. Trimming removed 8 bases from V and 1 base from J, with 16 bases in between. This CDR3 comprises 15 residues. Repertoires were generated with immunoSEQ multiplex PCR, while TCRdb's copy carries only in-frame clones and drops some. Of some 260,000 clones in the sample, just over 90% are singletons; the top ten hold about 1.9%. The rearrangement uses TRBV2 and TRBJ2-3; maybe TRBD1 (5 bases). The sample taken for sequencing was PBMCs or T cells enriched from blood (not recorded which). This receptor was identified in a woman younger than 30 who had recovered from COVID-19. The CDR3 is CASHIPDTGTDTQYF. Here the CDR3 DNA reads TGTGCCAGCCATATACCGGACACCGGCACAGATACGCAGTATTTT.